This T cell receptor beta chain was recovered during a study of cytomegalovirus exposure and HLA in healthy donors. Overall study findings and caveats: Earlier findings revealed that most TCR beta V segments proved productive either about 87% or about 30% of the time.

For this clone: Its antigen is unidentified.

Trimming removed 2 bases from V and 1 base from J, with 11 bases in between. This CDR3 has 15 residues. Germline assignment: CDR1 LNHDA and CDR2 SQIVND (reference sequence). PCR primers comprised 60 Vbeta and 13 Jbeta primers. Produced via immunoSEQ multiplex PCR; TCRdb's table is partial and in-frame only. Among around 180,000 clones listed, about 80% were seen once. This chain joins TRBV19 and TRBJ1-1; possibly TRBD1 for D (6 bases). This sequence was found in a woman aged 40 to 50 in good health and CMV-seronegative. The specimen was PBMCs. The CDR3 DNA follows: TGTGCCAGTAGTATACCGGGACACCCGAACACTGAAGCTTTCTTT. Residues: CASSIPGHPNTEAFF.